A single sample is the source of the 21 T cell receptor beta chains below, sequenced in a study of cytomegalovirus exposure and HLA in healthy donors. The repertoire was sequenced with immunoSEQ multiplex PCR; TCRdb's copy has only in-frame clones and lacks some. The sample lists about 160,000 clones, 80% to 90% occurring once. Input material: PBMCs. The receptor source for this set is a woman aged 18-30 years in good health and CMV-seronegative.

The chain recombines TRBV7-2 with TRBJ2-7; TRBD1 matches 7 bases. The CDR3 is 13 residues long. V lost 5 bases and J lost 5; bases outside the gene matches: 6. Looked up from germline, CDR1 is SGHTA and CDR2 is FQGNSA. CDR3 amino acids: CASSGRQGNEQYF. As DNA, the CDR3 is TGTGCCAGCAGCGGCAGACAGGGAAACGAGCAGTACTTC.

The gene calls are TRBV27 and TRBJ2-3, with 8 nucleotides matching TRBD2. The germline gives CDR1 MNHEY, CDR2 SMNVEV (reference sequence). The CDR3 contains 16 residues. With V trimmed by 8 bases and J by 9 bases, 19 bases remained unmatched. The CDR3 is CASGVLAGSGAGTQYF. CDR3 bases: TGTGCCAGCGGGGTCTTAGCGGGATCGGGGGCGGGAACGCAGTATTTT.

The rearrangement uses TRBV5-6 and TRBJ2-3, with unresolved D. Trimming removed 4 bases at V and 6 bases at J, with 18 bases between. The CDR3 length is 15 residues. Germline V gives CDR1 SGHDT, CDR2 YYEEEE. CDR3 sequence (DNA): TGTGCCAGCAGCCACACTAATCTCTTCGGGGATACGCAGTATTTT. Translated: CASSHTNLFGDTQYF.

The gene calls are TRBV7-8 and TRBJ1-1; possible D gene TRBD1, 6 bases. The CDR3 is made up of 14 amino acids. Trimming removed 1 base at V and 3 bases at J, with 9 bases between. Germline V CDR1 and CDR2: SGHVS, FQNEAQ. The CDR3 loop is CASSLDREDTEAFF. The CDR3 DNA sequence: TGTGCCAGCAGCTTAGACAGGGAAGACACTGAAGCTTTCTTT.

The rearrangement uses TRBV19 and TRBJ2-1; D is perhaps TRBD1 (5 bases). Germline assignment: CDR1 LNHDA and CDR2 SQIVND (reference sequence). The V gene lost 5 bases and the J gene lost 7 bases, with 12 bases spanning the gap. This CDR3 is built from 13 residues. The CDR3 spells CASSYQGVNEQFF. CDR3 sequence (DNA): TGTGCCAGTAGTTATCAAGGGGTAAATGAGCAGTTCTTC.

The chain recombines TRBV19 with TRBJ2-1; 11 nucleotides line up with TRBD1. The CDR3 loop spans 15 amino acids. The J segment lost 8 bases and the V segment lost 6 bases, leaving 9 bases of the junction unmatched. In germline, CDR1 is LNHDA, CDR2 SQIVND (reference sequence). CDR3 residues: CASRPGTGGRDEQFF. The CDR3 DNA reads as TGTGCCAGTAGGCCCGGGACAGGGGGGAGAGATGAGCAGTTCTTC.

This clone was seen a few times. The chain joins TRBV5-1 to TRBJ2-1; the match to TRBD2 covers 7 bases. Germline V gene lookup returns CDR1 SGHRS and CDR2 YFSETQ. The CDR3 consists of 16 residues. V was clipped by 0 bases and J by 0 bases; unmatched bases: 3. For the CDR3, the DNA is TGCGCCAGCAGCTTGGTCAAGCGGGACTCCTACAATGAGCAGTTCTTC. It is translated as CASSLVKRDSYNEQFF.

The table lists this clone with a count of one. V usage is TRBV19 and J usage is TRBJ1-1; D might be TRBD1 (5 bases). There are 12 residues in the CDR3. Trimming removed 4 bases from V and 8 bases from J, with 11 bases in between. The germline V gene encodes CDR1 LNHDA and CDR2 SQIVND (reference sequence). The CDR3 region is CASSTNRREAFF. The DNA for the CDR3 is TGTGCCAGTAGTACTAACAGGAGAGAAGCTTTCTTT.

The V call is TRBV18, the J call TRBJ2-7; D is perhaps TRBD2 (5 bases). The CDR3 length is 15 residues. Trimming shortened V by 3 bases and J by 2 bases, and 14 bases separated the two germline ends. CDR1 is KGHSH, CDR2 LQKENI, per germline. CDR3 DNA: TGTGCCAGCTCACCTTTCCCGGCGGGCCCCTACGAGCAGTACTTC. Amino acid sequence: CASSPFPAGPYEQYF.

The chain links TRBV10-3 to TRBJ1-1; 7 bases line up with TRBD1. The germline CDR1 and CDR2 sequences are ENHRY and SYGVKD. This CDR3 has 14 amino acids. Trimming cost V 6 bases and J 5 bases; bases outside gene matches: 9. DNA for the CDR3: TGTGCCATCAGGGGGTCAGGGGGTGGGACTGAAGCTTTCTTT. Translated: CAIRGSGGGTEAFF.

This clone has just one count. CDR3 in DNA: TGTGCCAGCAGCTTACCGAGCGGGAGGGTAACAGATACGCAGTATTTT. It specifies CASSLPSGRVTDTQYF. The chain has TRBV7-2 and TRBJ2-3, with 10 nucleotides matching TRBD2. Germline V lookup: CDR1 SGHTA, CDR2 FQGNSA. Losses at the gene ends were 2 bases for V and 3 bases for J; bases not matched to a gene: 5. This CDR3 is built from 16 residues.

The chain uses TRBV30 and TRBJ1-1; possibly TRBD1 for D (6 bases). V was pared by 4 bases and J by 0 bases, with 12 bases between. The CDR3 has 14 residues. Germline V CDR1 and CDR2: GTSNPN, SVGIG (reference sequence). CDR3 nucleotides: TGTGCCTGGATTCGGACAGATTTGAACACTGAAGCTTTCTTT. Translating it yields CAWIRTDLNTEAFF. The whole variable domain, filled in from reference TRBV30 and TRBJ1-1, reads SQTIHQWPATLVQPVGSPLSLECTVEGTSNPNLYWYRQAAGRGLQLLFYSVGIGQISSEVPQNLSASRPQDRQFILSSKKLLLSDSGFYLCAWIRTDLNTEAFFGQGTRLTVV.

CDR3 in amino acids: CASSLFRNTEAFF. DNA of the CDR3: TGTGCCAGCAGTTTATTTAGGAACACTGAAGCTTTCTTT. The genes are TRBV27 and TRBJ1-1; D remains ambiguous. V shed 1 base and J shed 1 base, with 4 bases lying between them. This CDR3 has 13 amino acids. Germline V gives CDR1 MNHEY, CDR2 SMNVEV (reference sequence).

This sequence joins TRBV27 and TRBJ2-7; the D gene is possibly TRBD1 (5 bases). The CDR3 runs to 13 residues. Trimming took off 6 bases at V and 2 bases at J, with 11 bases between the two ends. Germline CDR1 MNHEY, CDR2 SMNVEV (reference sequence). The CDR3: CASSPQGPYEQYF. Written as DNA, the CDR3 is TGTGCCAGCAGCCCCCAGGGTCCCTACGAGCAGTACTTC.

This chain joins TRBV6-4 and TRBJ2-2, with 8 bases lining up with TRBD1. The ends lost 0 bases at V and 6 bases at J; junction bases unmatched: 3. Germline values: CDR1 MRHNA, CDR2 SNTAGT. The CDR3 sequence is 15 residues long. The CDR3 sequence is CASSDSSQGAGELFF. The CDR3 nucleotides read TGTGCCAGCAGTGACTCGTCACAGGGGGCCGGGGAGCTGTTTTTT.

CDR3 loop: CASSPRTGVSTGELFF. The CDR3 nucleotides are TGTGCCAGCAGCCCCCGGACAGGGGTTTCCACCGGGGAGCTGTTTTTT. V is TRBV9 and J is TRBJ2-2; the match to TRBD1 covers 9 bases. CDR1 is SGDLS and CDR2 is YYNGEE in the germline V gene. Unmatched junction bases numbered 8, after V lost 4 bases and J lost 4 bases. This CDR3 comprises 16 residues.

The rearrangement joins TRBV6-1 to TRBJ2-7, with D perhaps TRBD1 (6 bases). The CDR3 length is 13 residues. Germline V gene lookup returns CDR1 MNHNS and CDR2 SASEGT. The CDR3 protein is CTIGPGAWHEQYF. CDR3 bases: TGTACCATTGGTCCAGGGGCTTGGCACGAGCAGTACTTC.

The V and J genes are TRBV2 and TRBJ2-7, with 9 bases lining up with TRBD1. The ends lost 5 bases at V and 5 bases at J; junction bases unmatched: 10. This CDR3 spans 15 amino acids. Germline V lookup: CDR1 SNHLY, CDR2 FYNNEI. The CDR3, as DNA: TGTGCCAGCAGTATACCGGGACAGGGTATCCACGAGCAGTACTTC. Amino acids: CASSIPGQGIHEQYF.

The gene calls are TRBV27 and TRBJ2-7, with 7 bases that match TRBD2. The V and J ends lost 4 bases and 6 bases, in that order; junction bases with no gene match: 12. Germline V gene data show CDR1 as MNHEY and CDR2 as SMNVEV (reference sequence). CDR3 length equals 15 residues. The CDR3 is CASSSRGGDPSEQYF. CDR3 in DNA: TGTGCCAGCAGTTCTCGTGGGGGGGACCCTTCCGAGCAGTACTTC.

V is TRBV5-6 and J is TRBJ2-6; D is unclear. V was shortened by 1 base and J by 0 bases, with 14 bases between the two germline ends. The CDR3 totals 18 residues. Germline CDR1 SGHDT, CDR2 YYEEEE. The CDR3 protein is CASSLYVGFASGANVLTF. The CDR3 DNA reads TGTGCCAGCAGCTTGTACGTGGGCTTCGCCTCTGGGGCCAACGTCCTGACTTTC.

This sequence joins TRBV19 and TRBJ2-7; a weak D match, TRBD2 (5 bases). Germline assignment: CDR1 LNHDA and CDR2 SQIVND (reference sequence). The CDR3 consists of 13 residues. The V and J ends lost 0 bases and 6 bases respectively, with 9 bases between them. CDR3 sequence: CASSIDGVSEQYF. CDR3 DNA sequence: TGTGCCAGTAGTATAGACGGGGTAAGCGAGCAGTACTTC.